The source of this T cell receptor (beta chain) is a study of cytomegalovirus exposure and HLA in healthy donors. Study-wide points: TCR beta V- and J-gene trimming was later associated with a missense DCLRE1C variant.

Remarks on this clone: Its matching antigen is unknown.

Primers for the PCR totalled 60 Vbeta and 13 Jbeta. Only in-frame clones appear in the TCRdb table, and some are missing; sequencing was by immunoSEQ multiplex PCR. The table has about 84,000 clones, less than 80% seen once. Germline assignment: CDR1 SGHRS and CDR2 YFSETQ. The length of the CDR3 is 16 residues. The V gene end was trimmed by 0 bases and the J gene end by 7 bases; junction bases not matched to a gene: 12. The chain is built from TRBV5-1 and TRBJ2-7; 8 positions agree with TRBD2. The sequenced sample consisted of PBMCs. The TCR comes from a woman in her thirties or forties in good health and CMV-seropositive. The CDR3 sequence is CASSLEGLGRSREQYF. CDR3 bases: TGCGCCAGCAGCTTGGAGGGACTAGGTCGGTCCAGGGAGCAGTACTTC.